This T cell receptor beta chain derives from a study of cytomegalovirus exposure and HLA in healthy donors. Study results and caveats: Researchers left out some V segments, among them TRBV6-2 and TRBV6-3, as indistinguishable. In a later analysis, a missense DCLRE1C variant was linked to TCR beta V- and J-gene trimming.

This clone occurred once. Its antigen is unknown. V gave up 0 bases and J gave up 4 bases, with 12 bases separating them. The CDR3 totals 15 residues. The germline gives CDR1 LGHNA, CDR2 YSLEER. Healthy people donating bone marrow made up the donors. Primers included in the PCR were 60 Vbeta and 13 Jbeta primers. Profiled with immunoSEQ multiplex PCR; TCRdb holds only in-frame clones, not every one. Here the sample spans nearly 95,000 clones, roughly two thirds being singletons. The J gene is TRBJ1-2, the V gene TRBV4-3, with TRBD1 as a possible D gene (5 bases). The TCR was taken from a woman under 40 in good health and CMV-seronegative. Sequenced sample: PBMCs. In DNA form, the CDR3 reads TGCGCCAGCAGCCAAGATTTGACAAGGGGCTATGGCTACACCTTC. Protein: CASSQDLTRGYGYTF.